This is a list of T cell receptor beta chains from one sample in a study of regulatory T cells in long-lasting Graves disease. TCRdb re-called the multiplex PCR reads through MiXCR, storing one row per CDR3 protein. This table holds about 470,000 distinct CDR3 sequences, around a fifth found once. Sequences were derived from peripheral blood mononuclear cells (PBMCs), sampled when the disease was refractory, from a patient treated with antithyroid drugs. All receptors derive from a female donor with Graves disease. The CDR3 runs from the conserved cysteine through the conserved F or W. D genes are given only for firm matches. Expanded clones are given a class, and other clones once, few, many or no size at all.

j_call	v_call	d_call	clone_size	cdr3_aa	cdr3_nt
TRBJ1-6	TRBV28	TRBD1	few	CASSATDRAYNSPLHF	TGTGCCAGCAGTGCTACGGACAGGGCCTATAATTCACCCCTCCACTTT
TRBJ1-2	TRBV20-1	.	.	CSATDFLGAYGYTF	TGCAGTGCTACCGATTTCCTAGGGGCTTATGGCTACACCTTC
TRBJ2-5	TRBV11-1	.	many	CASSSNEGLRETQYF	TGTGCCAGCAGCAGTAATGAGGGATTGAGGGAGACCCAGTACTTC
TRBJ1-2	TRBV7-2	.	few	CASSTGTLLGGYTF	TGTGCCAGCAGCACAGGAACGCTGCTAGGTGGCTACACCTTC
TRBJ1-1	TRBV12-3/TRBV12-4	TRBD1	many	CASSLAQGQGIF	TGTGCCAGCAGTTTAGCGCAGGGACAGGGCATCTTT
TRBJ1-2	TRBV2	TRBD1	many	CASTGDRENGYTF	TGTGCCAGCACCGGGGACAGGGAAAATGGCTACACCTTC
TRBJ2-1	TRBV7-3	.	.	CASGSPDGRQFF	TGTGCCAGCGGGTCTCCGGATGGCCGGCAGTTCTTC
TRBJ1-6	TRBV12-3/TRBV12-4	TRBD1	many	CASSTGGYNSPLHF	TGTGCCAGCAGTACAGGGGGATATAATTCACCCCTCCACTTT
TRBJ2-7	TRBV20-1	.	many	CSAPQGSDYEQYF	TGCAGTGCTCCACAGGGTTCTGACTACGAGCAGTACTTC
TRBJ2-6	TRBV12-3/TRBV12-4	.	.	CASSLRTASGANVLTF	TGTGCCAGCAGTCTCCGGACTGCCTCTGGGGCCAACGTCCTGACTTTC
TRBJ2-7	TRBV12-3/TRBV12-4	TRBD2	.	CASSFRGGHREQYF	TGTGCCAGCAGTTTTAGGGGAGGGCATCGCGAGCAGTACTTC
TRBJ1-3	TRBV3-1	.	few	CASSRQTRDTIYF	TGTGCCAGCAGCCGCCAGACTAGAGACACCATATATTTT
TRBJ1-5	TRBV18	.	.	CASSLGEEEPQHF	TGTGCCAGCTCACTAGGGGAAGAGGAGCCCCAGCATTTT
TRBJ2-7	TRBV2	.	many	CASSDKGLQNEQYF	TGTGCCAGCAGTGATAAGGGGCTCCAAAACGAGCAGTACTTC
TRBJ2-3	TRBV29-1	TRBD2	.	CSVYLAEAADTQYF	TGCAGCGTTTACCTAGCGGAGGCCGCAGATACGCAGTATTTT
TRBJ1-2	TRBV5-6	.	few	CASSLEGKGYTF	TGTGCCAGCAGCTTGGAGGGGAAAGGCTACACCTTC
TRBJ2-7	TRBV13	.	few	CASTLRGGTAEQYF	TGTGCCAGCACCCTCCGCGGGGGCACCGCCGAGCAGTACTTC
TRBJ1-5	TRBV27	.	many	CASSFGCNQPQHF	TGTGCCAGCAGTTTTGGGTGCAATCAGCCCCAGCATTTT
TRBJ2-7	TRBV5-4	TRBD1	.	CASSWTRTGGTGKEQYF	TGTGCCAGCAGCTGGACAAGGACAGGAGGTACCGGTAAAGAGCAGTACTTC
TRBJ2-5	TRBV5-4	TRBD2	few	CASSLPSGRAEETQYF	TGTGCCAGCAGCTTGCCTAGCGGGAGGGCCGAAGAGACCCAGTACTTC
TRBJ2-7	TRBV29-1	TRBD2	few	CSVDLAGDSYEQYF	TGCAGCGTTGACTTAGCGGGAGACTCCTACGAGCAGTACTTC